This TCR beta chain was found in a study of blood T cell repertoires in COVID-19. Study-wide background: The United States, Italy and Spain provided the acute and convalescent COVID-19 samples.

This CDR3 region has 19 residues. The V end lost 6 bases, the J end lost 0 bases, and 21 bases lay between the germline ends. Germline V CDR1 and CDR2: SGHAT, FQNNGV. The assay was immunoSEQ multiplex PCR, and TCRdb's table has in-frame clones only and misses some. This sample yields about 25,000 clones, of which around 87% are seen a single time; approximately 8% belongs to the top ten. Sequencing was carried out using peripheral blood. The chain recombines TRBV11-2 with TRBJ2-6; TRBD2 might be the D (5 bases). The receptor was derived from a man aged 50-59 years with active COVID-19. This CDR3 reads CASSSHPGVGSSGANVLTF. CDR3 nucleotide sequence: TGTGCCAGCAGTTCCCACCCCGGTGTAGGGAGCTCTGGGGCCAACGTCCTGACTTTC.